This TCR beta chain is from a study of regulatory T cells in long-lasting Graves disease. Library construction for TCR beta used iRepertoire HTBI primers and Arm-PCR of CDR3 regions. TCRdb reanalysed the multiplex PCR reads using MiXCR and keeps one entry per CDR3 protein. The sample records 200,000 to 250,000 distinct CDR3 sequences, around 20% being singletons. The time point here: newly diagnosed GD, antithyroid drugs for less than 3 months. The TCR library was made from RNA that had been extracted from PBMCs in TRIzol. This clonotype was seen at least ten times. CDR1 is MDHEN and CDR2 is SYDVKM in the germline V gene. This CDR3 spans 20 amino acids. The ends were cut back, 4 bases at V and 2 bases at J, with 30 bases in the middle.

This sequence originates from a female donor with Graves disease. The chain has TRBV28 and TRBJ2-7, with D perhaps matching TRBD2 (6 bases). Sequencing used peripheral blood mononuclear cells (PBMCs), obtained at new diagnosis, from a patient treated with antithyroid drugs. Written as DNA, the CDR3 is TGTGCCAGCAGTTATGGGATTATGAGGGACCCCCGGCGGAGGGCCTACGAGCAGTACTTC. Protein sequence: CASSYGIMRDPRRRAYEQYF.